Below are 25 T cell receptor beta chains sequenced from a single sample in a study of PD-1 blockade in classical Hodgkin lymphoma (dated by TCRdb to the early 2020s). The method behind the library was the immunoSEQ multiplex PCR assay. Imported from immuneACCESS, the table was reduced by TCRdb to in-frame sequences with V and J called. These copies leave out some clones; in studies compared against another copy, an unresolved V gene accounts for under half, and the cause of the remainder is not known. Present in this sample are about 29,000 clones, about two thirds of which were seen just once. Of the sample, 3.5% to 4.5% falls within the top ten clones. The sample's time point label is to be understood as: cycle 2 day 1 (C2D1) of nivolumab. Relapse after autologous stem cell transplantation had occurred in all trial patients, and cohorts A, B and C were distinguished by prior brentuximab vedotin exposure.

Sequenced here: peripheral blood mononuclear cells (PBMCs), sampled before the second cycle of nivolumab. All receptors derive from a human donor with classical Hodgkin lymphoma.

V and J are TRBV7-2 and TRBJ2-1; the match to TRBD2 covers 7 bases. Germline trimming cut 3 bases from V and 2 bases from J; bases unmatched to any gene: 7. CDR3 length: 16 residues. Germline CDR1 and CDR2: SGHTA and FQGNSA. CDR3 in amino acids: CASSFPAGVPYNEQFF. CDR3 DNA: TGTGCCAGCAGCTTCCCTGCGGGAGTGCCCTACAATGAGCAGTTCTTC.

This chain joins TRBV11-3 and TRBJ1-1; D remains ambiguous. This CDR3 spans 12 amino acids. Germline lookup yields CDR1 SGHNT and CDR2 YENEEA. V dropped 5 bases and J dropped 8 bases, with 12 bases sitting between them. For the CDR3, the DNA is TGTGCCAGCAGCGTCCGACGGGGAGAAGCTTTCTTT. Its protein is CASSVRRGEAFF.

The V and J genes are TRBV10-3 and TRBJ1-2, with 11 bases matching TRBD1. The CDR3 contains 16 residues. V trimming: 5 bases; J trimming: 0 bases; junction bases outside the gene matches: 5. The germline gives CDR1 ENHRY, CDR2 SYGVKD. The CDR3 region is CAISKGQGGSNYGYTF. The CDR3 coding sequence is TGTGCCATCAGTAAGGGACAGGGGGGGTCTAACTATGGCTACACCTTC.

The chain joins TRBV6-5 to TRBJ2-7; D gene uncertain. V lost 4 bases and J lost 6, with 7 bases in between. Looked up from germline, CDR1 is MNHEY and CDR2 is SVGAGI. CDR3 size: 11 residues. The CDR3 DNA sequence: TGTGCCAGCAGTTTGGGTGGCGAGCAGTACTTC. Protein sequence: CASSLGGEQYF.

The chain uses TRBV5-6 and TRBJ2-2; D may be TRBD1 (6 bases). This CDR3 is built from 16 residues. Germline V gene lookup returns CDR1 SGHDT and CDR2 YYEEEE. Trimming shortened V by 4 bases and J by 1 base, and 14 bases separated the two germline ends. CDR3 protein: CASSLGQLMNTGELFF. The DNA of the CDR3 is TGTGCCAGCAGCCTGGGACAACTCATGAACACCGGGGAGCTGTTTTTT.

The chain carries TRBV6-1 and TRBJ2-3; D unresolved. Trimming removed 3 bases at V and 0 bases at J, with 16 bases between. The CDR3 covers 17 residues. The germline V gene encodes CDR1 MNHNS and CDR2 SASEGT. The CDR3, as DNA: TGTGCCAGCAGTGATTCTGTTTTCCGGATGAGCACAGATACGCAGTATTTT. Translated, it gives CASSDSVFRMSTDTQYF.

The chain recombines TRBV9 with TRBJ2-3; 7 bases match TRBD2. The V and J ends lost 4 bases and 5 bases, in that order; junction bases with no gene match: 10. Germline lookup yields CDR1 SGDLS and CDR2 YYNGEE. The CDR3 sequence is 15 residues long. The CDR3 loop reads CASSPVLAGVDTQYF. DNA of the CDR3: TGTGCCAGCAGCCCAGTGTTAGCGGGTGTAGATACGCAGTATTTT.

The V gene is TRBV19, the J gene TRBJ1-2, with D possibly matching TRBD1 (5 bases). The CDR3 loop spans 14 amino acids. V gave up 10 bases and J gave up 5 bases, with 20 bases separating them. Germline assignment: CDR1 LNHDA and CDR2 SQIVND (reference sequence). As DNA, the CDR3 is TGTGCCACTAACAACATAGGGGCGAGGTATGGCTACACCTTC. Protein: CATNNIGARYGYTF.

This rearrangement joins TRBV4-2 to TRBJ2-5; no reliable D call. Trimming left V 1 base short and J 3 bases short, with 9 bases between. From germline, CDR1 is LGHNA and CDR2 YNFKEQ. This CDR3 has 14 residues. CDR3 protein: CASSQGPAEETQYF. The CDR3 region has the DNA TGTGCCAGCAGCCAAGGGCCGGCCGAAGAGACCCAGTACTTC.

The sample holds a few counts of this clone. The chain couples TRBV4-2 to TRBJ2-3; 8 nucleotides agree with TRBD2. The V gene end was trimmed by 0 bases and the J gene end by 5 bases; junction bases not matched to a gene: 4. Germline V gives CDR1 LGHNA, CDR2 YNFKEQ. The CDR3 runs to 15 residues. CDR3 region: CASSQDRLAGDTQYF. CDR3 coding DNA: TGTGCCAGCAGCCAAGATCGGCTAGCGGGAGATACGCAGTATTTT.

The V gene is TRBV9, the J gene TRBJ2-2; D ambiguous. Germline CDR1 reads SGDLS; CDR2 reads YYNGEE. The CDR3 runs to 13 residues. The V gene lost 0 bases and the J gene lost 6 bases, with 6 bases spanning the gap. CDR3 bases: TGTGCCAGCAGCGTAGGGCCCTCCGGGGAGCTGTTTTTT. Residues: CASSVGPSGELFF.

This clone was seen more than once but under ten times. The V call is TRBV18, the J call TRBJ1-2, with 7 bases matching TRBD1. Germline CDR1 KGHSH, CDR2 LQKENI. The CDR3 length is 15 residues. V shed 3 bases and J 0 bases; nucleotides not matched to a gene: 4. This chain's CDR3 is CASSPGTASNYGYTF. The CDR3 nucleotides read TGTGCCAGCTCACCCGGGACAGCGTCTAACTATGGCTACACCTTC.

This clone was counted only a few times. The J gene is TRBJ1-6, the V gene TRBV2, with D maybe TRBD1 (6 bases). This CDR3 is 15 amino acids long. V was clipped by 6 bases and J by 6 bases, with 15 bases between them. Germline V CDR1 and CDR2: SNHLY, FYNNEI. In DNA, the CDR3 is TGTGCCAGCAGCCCCGAGGGGGGAATTAATTCACCCCTCCACTTT. This translates into CASSPEGGINSPLHF.

The chain couples TRBV4-1 to TRBJ2-1; 12 bases are a match to TRBD2. Germline trimming cut 0 bases from V and 10 bases from J; bases unmatched to any gene: 7. The CDR3 loop spans 16 amino acids. Germline V gene data show CDR1 as MGHRA and CDR2 as YSYEKL. CDR3 DNA sequence: TGCGCCAGCAGCCAAGATAGACTAGCGGGAGAGGGGGAGCAGTTCTTC. Residues: CASSQDRLAGEGEQFF.

The chain has TRBV6-5 and TRBJ1-1; the D is unclear. The CDR3 totals 12 residues. Trimming removed 11 bases from V and 0 bases from J, with 10 bases in between. Germline values: CDR1 MNHEY, CDR2 SVGAGI. The CDR3 region is CAAGVMNTEAFF. The CDR3 bases are TGTGCCGCTGGGGTCATGAACACTGAAGCTTTCTTT.

V is TRBV4-3 and J is TRBJ2-3; 7 positions agree with TRBD2. The V gene end was trimmed by 0 bases and the J gene end by 3 bases; junction bases not matched to a gene: 6. The CDR3 sequence is 16 residues long. CDR1 LGHNA and CDR2 YSLEER come from the germline V gene. The CDR3 DNA is TGCGCCAGCAGCCAAGATTGGTTGGGGGGGACAGATACGCAGTATTTT. Translating gives CASSQDWLGGTDTQYF.

This clone was observed a few times. CDR3 sequence reads: CASSAGGSGANVLTF. The CDR3, as DNA: TGTGCCAGCAGTGCCGGAGGATCTGGGGCCAACGTCCTGACTTTC. This chain uses TRBV28 with TRBJ2-6; tentative D call: TRBD2 (5 bases). There are 15 residues in the CDR3. Trimming removed 5 bases from V and 1 base from J, with 9 bases in between. Germline loops: CDR1 MDHEN, CDR2 SYDVKM.

The V gene is TRBV5-1, the J gene TRBJ2-2, with D unresolved. Looked up from germline, CDR1 is SGHRS and CDR2 is YFSETQ. V lost 5 bases and J lost 2, with 16 bases in between. This CDR3 has 16 residues. Written as DNA, the CDR3 is TGCGCCAGCAGTGTCGAACTGTTAAAAAACACCGGGGAGCTGTTTTTT. It encodes CASSVELLKNTGELFF.

The V call is TRBV4-2, the J call TRBJ2-1, with D perhaps TRBD1 (6 bases). V was clipped by 4 bases and J by 4 bases, with 11 bases between them. Germline V gene data show CDR1 as LGHNA and CDR2 as YNFKEQ. There are 14 residues in the CDR3. CDR3 sequence reads: CASSRLGQYNEQFF. For the CDR3, the DNA is TGTGCCAGCAGCCGCCTGGGACAATACAATGAGCAGTTCTTC.

The J gene is TRBJ1-3, the V gene TRBV5-6; TRBD1 matches at 7 bases. The CDR3 sequence is 14 residues long. In germline, CDR1 is SGHDT, CDR2 YYEEEE. With 3 bases clipped from V and 1 base from J, the junction kept 1 base outside the gene matches. For the CDR3, the DNA is TGTGCCAGCAGCTCGGACAGGTCTGGAAACACCATATATTTT. As protein: CASSSDRSGNTIYF. Full variable domain (remainder filled in from reference TRBV5-6 and TRBJ1-3): DAGVTQSPTHLIKTRGQQVTLRCSPKSGHDTVSWYQQALGQGPQFIFQYYEEEERQRGNFPDRFSGHQFPNYSSELNVNALLLGDSALYLCASSSDRSGNTIYFGEGSWLTVV.

The chain uses TRBV6-1 and TRBJ2-5; D uncertain. The germline CDR1 and CDR2 sequences are MNHNS and SASEGT. The CDR3 sequence is 14 residues long. V was clipped by 8 bases and J by 7 bases, with 20 bases between them. The CDR3 loop is CASSAPGLSRTQYF. CDR3 coding DNA: TGTGCCAGCTCCGCCCCTGGCCTGTCTCGGACCCAGTACTTC.

V is TRBV5-4 and J is TRBJ1-3; 9 nucleotides match TRBD1. Germline loops: CDR1 SGHNT, CDR2 YYREEE (reference sequence). Trimming at V came to 2 bases and at J to 4 bases, leaving 7 bases not matched to a gene. CDR3 length: 16 amino acids. The CDR3 nucleotides read TGTGCCAGCAGCTTATCCGGGACAGGGTCCGGAAACACCATATATTTT. This sequence encodes CASSLSGTGSGNTIYF.

V usage is TRBV18 and J usage is TRBJ2-1; D is undetermined. The germline gives CDR1 KGHSH, CDR2 LQKENI. Trimming left V 5 bases short and J 0 bases short, with 11 bases between. The CDR3 runs to 15 residues. For the CDR3, the DNA is TGTGCCAGCTCATCCAGCCGGAGCTCCTACAATGAGCAGTTCTTC. Residues: CASSSSRSSYNEQFF.

V and J are TRBV7-9 and TRBJ2-7, with 11 bases aligning to TRBD2. CDR3 length: 15 residues. Losses at the gene ends were 9 bases for V and 3 bases for J; bases not matched to a gene: 10. Germline CDR1 and CDR2: SEHNR and FQNEAQ (reference sequence). In DNA, the CDR3 is TGTGCCAGTAGACCCTCCGGGACTAGCGGCTACGAGCAGTACTTC. Its protein is CASRPSGTSGYEQYF. Full variable domain (missing parts from reference TRBV7-9 and TRBJ2-7): DTGVSQNPRHKITKRGQNVTFRCDPISEHNRLYWYRQTLGQGPEFLTYFQNEAQLEKSRLLSDRFSAERPKGSFSTLEIQRTEQGDSAMYLCASRPSGTSGYEQYFGPGTRLTVT.

The rearrangement uses TRBV28 and TRBJ1-1; 9 nucleotides agree with TRBD1. Germline CDR1 and CDR2: MDHEN and SYDVKM. The CDR3 is made up of 15 amino acids. V gave up 1 base and J gave up 1 base; unmatched junction bases: 1. CDR3 region: CASSLLGQGNTEAFF. DNA for the CDR3: TGTGCCAGCAGTTTATTGGGACAGGGGAACACTGAAGCTTTCTTT.